This TCR beta chain was recovered during a study of T cell responses to AZD1222 COVID-19 vaccine. The table came from immunoSEQ multiplex PCR; TCRdb's copy has only in-frame clones and leaves some out. Among fewer than 300,000 clones listed, approximately 93% were seen once. The ends lost 2 bases at V and 1 base at J; junction bases unmatched: 2. The V gene's germline CDR1 is MNHEY and CDR2 SVGEGT. This CDR3 is built from 15 residues. To note about this clone: Antigen specificity is unknown.

Study-wide points: Researchers took repertoire samples only after the peak T cell response had come. Reportedly, nearly half of unique spike TCRs recognized epitopes outside B.1.351/B.1.1.7 mutations. Spike-spanning, vaccine-associated CD4 TCRs were dominant at 160-218 and 743-854.

The receptor comes from an adult in good health. Sequenced material: peripheral blood, taken on day 0 of AZD1222 vaccination. V gene TRBV6-2 or TRBV6-3 combines with J gene TRBJ1-5, with TRBD1 matching 7 bases. CDR3 DNA: TGTGCCAGCAGTTACGAGGGGGCAAGCAATCAGCCCCAGCATTTT. It translates to CASSYEGASNQPQHF.